This T cell receptor (beta chain) was observed in a study of T-cell memory formation after mild COVID-19. Study-wide results and caveats: Some responding clones appeared in pre-infection memory, suggesting cross-reactive memory joined.

The authors produced TCR alpha and TCR beta cDNA libraries with sample barcodes and UMIs by 5'RACE using constant-segment primers. In TCRdb, the 5' RACE reads were re-called with MiXCR into one record per CDR3 protein. The sample carries 260,000 or so distinct CDR3 sequences, over 15% recorded once. There are a few counts of this clonotype. Its target is unknown. Germline V lookup: CDR1 MNHEY, CDR2 SVGAGI. This CDR3 contains 17 residues. V was pared by 2 bases and J by 0 bases, with 7 bases of the junction left unmatched. This receptor was taken from a man aged 18 to 29 who had mild COVID-19 (a few samples of this study predate the infection). Cell type and time point are not known. The sample comprised PBMCs or a T cell subset sorted from them (not recorded which). The V and J genes are TRBV6-5 and TRBJ1-5; 7 bases agree with TRBD1. The CDR3 region is CASSYPRQGDSNQPQHF. The CDR3 DNA reads as TGTGCCAGCAGTTACCCTCGACAGGGAGATAGCAATCAGCCCCAGCATTTT.